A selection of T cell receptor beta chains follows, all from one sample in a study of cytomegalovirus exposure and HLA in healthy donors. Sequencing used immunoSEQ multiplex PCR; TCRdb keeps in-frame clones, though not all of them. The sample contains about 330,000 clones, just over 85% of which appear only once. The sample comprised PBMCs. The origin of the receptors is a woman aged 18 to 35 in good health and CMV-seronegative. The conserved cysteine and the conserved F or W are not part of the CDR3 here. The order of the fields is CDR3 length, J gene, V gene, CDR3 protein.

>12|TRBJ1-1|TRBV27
ASCPGYLGTEAF
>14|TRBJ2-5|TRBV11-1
ASSLNRGPSRETQY
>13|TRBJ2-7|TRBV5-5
ASSPTGTTYGEQY
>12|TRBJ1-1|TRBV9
ASSAHGGNTEAF
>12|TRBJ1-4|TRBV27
ASSPPGAGEKLF
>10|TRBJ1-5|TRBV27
ASSQGEQPQH
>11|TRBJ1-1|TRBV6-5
ASRNERQLEAF
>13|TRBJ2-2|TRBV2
ASTEQGPNTGELF
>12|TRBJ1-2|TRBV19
ASSITGGGYGYT
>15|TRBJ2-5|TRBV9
ASSSPGLAGGRETQY
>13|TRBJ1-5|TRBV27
ASSSLGVSNQPQH
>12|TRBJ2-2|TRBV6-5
ASRLAENTGELF
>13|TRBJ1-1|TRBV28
ASSDPGTENTEAF
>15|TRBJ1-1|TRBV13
ASSFKARAVGRGEAF
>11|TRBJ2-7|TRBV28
ASSPGTIYEQY
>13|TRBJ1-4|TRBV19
ASSGTGAVREKLF
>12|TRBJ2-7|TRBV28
ASSPGASGYEQY
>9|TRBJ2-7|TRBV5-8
ASSSRAWWY
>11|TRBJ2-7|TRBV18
ASSPPGQGEQY
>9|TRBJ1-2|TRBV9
ASSGGGGYT
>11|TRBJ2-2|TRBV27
ASSFTTSGELF
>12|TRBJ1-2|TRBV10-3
AIRPGQDVYGYT
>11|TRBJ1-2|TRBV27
ASSSGAPYGYT
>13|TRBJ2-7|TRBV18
ASSPMLRDDYEQY
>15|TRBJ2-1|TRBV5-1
ASSWGALAGAYNEQF
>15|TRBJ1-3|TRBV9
ASSVDGTGGHGNTIY
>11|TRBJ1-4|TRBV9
ASSSSSNEKLF
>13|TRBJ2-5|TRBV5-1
ASSFPLATQETQY
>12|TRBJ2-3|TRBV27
ASQGLLARDTQY
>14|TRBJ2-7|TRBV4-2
ASSQDQGLSAYEQY
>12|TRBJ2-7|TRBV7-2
ASSFLAGGYEQY
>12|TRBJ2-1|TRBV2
ASSEMSAYNEQF